This T cell receptor (beta chain) originates from a study of cytomegalovirus exposure and HLA in healthy donors. Of note for this clone: No antigen is known for it.

Study-level results: High sensitivity and specificity were reportedly achieved when the classifier diagnosed cytomegalovirus status. A likely sequencing artifact accounted for one observed cluster of highly shared sequence variants. Later analysis identified several of the most significant clusters that appeared linked to common viral pathogens.

PCR primers comprised 60 Vbeta and 13 Jbeta primers. Authors' analysis steps: Among the unique TCR beta chains that a later analysis counted, about 81 million in all, 10 million to 13 million were shared. The protocol was immunoSEQ multiplex PCR, while the TCRdb copy is restricted to in-frame clones and leaves out a portion. V and J calls and clone size are those listed in that table; D and trimming were worked out from the DNA. In the table there are a few hundred thousand clones, roughly 89% of which are singletons. CDR3 size: 13 residues. The trim removed 4 bases at V and 6 bases at J, leaving 2 bases unmatched. CDR1 and CDR2 from the germline V gene are SGHDT and YYEEEE.

This chain connects TRBV5-6 to TRBJ2-3; 10 bases agree with TRBD2. What was sequenced was PBMCs. This clonotype was sampled from a woman aged 18 to 35 in good health and CMV-seronegative. In DNA, the CDR3 is TGTGCCAGCAGCCTGACTAGCGGGGATACGCAGTATTTT. Translation: CASSLTSGDTQYF.